This T cell receptor beta chain was retrieved from a study of T cells in Graves' hyperthyroidism and ophthalmopathy. Hyperthyroidism, newly diagnosed and lasting under 2 months, affected patients aged 18 to 65. Diagnoses were made from clinical symptoms, serum measures (thyroxine and TRAb), thyroid ultrasound and orbital computed tomography. V was trimmed by 3 bases and J by 8 bases, leaving 11 bases between them. Germline V gene lookup returns CDR1 MNHEY and CDR2 SVGEGT. The length of the CDR3 is 13 residues. There were TCR beta CDR3 regions amplified from RNA transcripts. TCR CDR3 underwent first-round RT-PCR with the HTBI primer set. TCRdb reprocessed the multiplex PCR reads with MiXCR, giving one entry per CDR3 protein. This sample has approximately 600,000 distinct CDR3 sequences, with roughly 13% found just once.

The TCR comes from a young woman with Graves' hyperthyroidism that later progressed to Graves' ophthalmopathy. The specimen was blood. The chain uses TRBV6-2 or TRBV6-3 and TRBJ2-1; perhaps TRBD2 as D (6 bases). CDR3 bases: TGTGCCAGCAGTTATTCTAGCGTCCATGAGCAGTTCTTC. This translates into CASSYSSVHEQFF.